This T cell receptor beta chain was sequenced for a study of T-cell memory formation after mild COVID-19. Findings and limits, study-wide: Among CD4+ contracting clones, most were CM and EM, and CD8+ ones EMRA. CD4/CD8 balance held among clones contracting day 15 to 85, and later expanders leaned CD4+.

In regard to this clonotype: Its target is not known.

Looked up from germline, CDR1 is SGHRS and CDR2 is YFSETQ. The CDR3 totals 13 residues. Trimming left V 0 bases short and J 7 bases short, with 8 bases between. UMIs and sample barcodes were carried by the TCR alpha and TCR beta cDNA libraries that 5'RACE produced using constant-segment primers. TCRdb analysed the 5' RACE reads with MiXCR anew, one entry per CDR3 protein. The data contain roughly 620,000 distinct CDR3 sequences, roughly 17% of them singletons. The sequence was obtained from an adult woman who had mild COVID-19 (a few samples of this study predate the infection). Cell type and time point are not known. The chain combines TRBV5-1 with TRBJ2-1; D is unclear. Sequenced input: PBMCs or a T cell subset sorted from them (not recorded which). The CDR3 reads CASSLAYPNEQFF. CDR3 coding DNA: TGCGCCAGCAGCTTGGCCTACCCTAATGAGCAGTTCTTC.